Each of the 2 T cell receptor beta chains below was sequenced from the same sample in a study of control samples from healthy donors and cancer patients. Generated by immunoSEQ multiplex PCR, the TCRdb table keeps only in-frame clones and is missing some. The sample carries 90,000 to 150,000 clones, about 87% recorded once. The material sequenced was blood. Receptors were obtained from a man aged 40-49 years in good health.

V gene TRBV6-6 combines with J gene TRBJ1-6; TRBD1 might be the D (6 bases). Germline CDR1 is MNHNY and CDR2 is SVGAGI (reference sequence). The CDR3 has 13 residues. V lost 7 bases to trimming and J lost 12 bases, with 16 bases between them. The CDR3 reads CASTRDRGGPLHF. In DNA form, the CDR3 reads TGTGCCAGCACCCGGGACCGAGGGGGACCCCTCCACTTT.

CDR3 DNA: TGTGCCTCTAACAGAGTAAACACTGAAGCTTTCTTT. This codes for CASNRVNTEAFF. V is TRBV30 and J is TRBJ1-1, with no clear D. V was clipped by 7 bases and J by 2 bases, with 11 bases between them. CDR1 is GTSNPN and CDR2 is SVGIG in the germline V gene (reference sequence). The CDR3 has 12 residues.